Each of the 11 T cell receptor beta chains below was sequenced from the same sample in a study of blood T cell repertoires in COVID-19. Profiling relied on immunoSEQ multiplex PCR, and the TCRdb table lists in-frame clones only, not all of them. The sample has tens of thousands of clones; approximately 85% are singletons. The sample comprised peripheral blood. Receptors originate from a human donor with acute or convalescent COVID-19. The donor label of this sample is uncertain.

The chain couples TRBV30 to TRBJ2-3; TRBD2 aligns across 12 bases. Germline V gives CDR1 GTSNPN, CDR2 SVGIG (reference sequence). This CDR3 contains 15 residues. The ends lost 5 bases at V and 0 bases at J; junction bases unmatched: 3. CDR3 in amino acids: CAWGLAGGSTDTQYF. CDR3 sequence (DNA): TGTGCCTGGGGTCTAGCGGGGGGGAGCACAGATACGCAGTATTTT.

The rearrangement joins TRBV14 to TRBJ2-1, with a tentative D call TRBD2 (6 bases). In germline, CDR1 is SGHDN, CDR2 FVKESK. V was shortened by 3 bases and J by 2 bases, with 14 bases between the two germline ends. The CDR3 sequence is 16 residues long. The CDR3: CASSHYSGYAYNEQFF. As DNA, the CDR3 is TGTGCCAGCAGCCACTATAGCGGCTATGCCTACAATGAGCAGTTCTTC.

CDR3 residues: CASSKPPPTSGRATDWFF. DNA of the CDR3: TGTGCCAGCAGCAAACCCCCTCCTACTAGCGGGAGGGCAACTGATTGGTTCTTC. The V call is TRBV21-1, the J call TRBJ2-1; TRBD2 was called by the table and not checked on the DNA. TRBV21-1 is labeled a pseudogene. The CDR3 is 18 residues long.

This chain connects TRBV4-1 to TRBJ2-6, with 8 bases matching TRBD2. Germline lookup yields CDR1 MGHRA and CDR2 YSYEKL. The CDR3 contains 18 residues. The trim removed 3 bases at V and 1 base at J, leaving 8 bases unmatched. Written as DNA, the CDR3 is TGCGCCAGCAGCCATCGACTAGCGACGAAATCTGGGGCCAACGTCCTGACTTTC. This codes for CASSHRLATKSGANVLTF.

The gene calls are TRBV19 and TRBJ2-4, with D possibly TRBD1 on 6 matching bases. Germline lookup yields CDR1 LNHDA and CDR2 SQIVND (reference sequence). This CDR3 comprises 13 residues. Trimming removed 6 bases at V and 8 bases at J, with 14 bases between. This CDR3 is CASSPTGNDIQYF. CDR3 coding DNA: TGTGCCAGTAGCCCTACAGGGAATGACATTCAGTACTTC.

The V gene is TRBV6-6, the J gene TRBJ1-3; D is perhaps TRBD1 (5 bases). Germline loops: CDR1 MNHNY, CDR2 SVGAGI (reference sequence). Trimming stripped 2 bases from V and 0 bases from J, with 8 bases between. The CDR3 runs 15 residues. CDR3 DNA sequence: TGTGCCAGCAGTTACCAGGGCCACTCTGGAAACACCATATATTTT. This gives the protein CASSYQGHSGNTIYF.

The CDR3 DNA is TGTGCCAGCAGCGTAGAGGGTAGCGCTTACAATGAGCAGTTCTTC. Its protein is CASSVEGSAYNEQFF. V is TRBV9 and J is TRBJ2-1; the D gene is possibly TRBD2 (5 bases). This CDR3 region has 15 residues. With 0 bases removed from V and 4 bases from J, the gap between germline ends came to 11 bases. The V gene's germline CDR1 is SGDLS and CDR2 YYNGEE.

This clone was observed a single time. The chain has TRBV19 and TRBJ1-1; TRBD1 agrees at 7 bases. This CDR3 spans 15 amino acids. V shed 11 bases, J shed 7 bases, and the junction held 19 bases outside the gene matches. CDR1 and CDR2 from the germline V gene are LNHDA and SQIVND (reference sequence). CDR3 coding DNA: TGTGCCTCGAGAGGGGCTTCATCGACAGGGTTTGAAGCTTTCTTT. Translated: CASRGASSTGFEAFF.

The chain carries TRBV28 and TRBJ2-3; 8 bases agree with TRBD2. The V gene end was trimmed by 6 bases and the J gene end by 5 bases; junction bases not matched to a gene: 4. This CDR3 is built from 13 residues. Germline V gene sequence: CDR1 MDHEN, CDR2 SYDVKM. DNA of the CDR3: TGTGCCAGCAGAGCGGGGGTCGAAGATACGCAGTATTTT. This codes for CASRAGVEDTQYF.

This clone was detected only once. The V and J genes are TRBV19 and TRBJ1-5, with 8 positions matching TRBD1. The CDR3 length is 16 residues. V dropped 0 bases and J dropped 4; count of bases not matched to a gene: 5. CDR1 is LNHDA, CDR2 SQIVND, per germline (reference sequence). CDR3 residues: CASSIESGGFNQPQHF. The CDR3 bases are TGTGCCAGTAGTATAGAGTCAGGGGGCTTTAATCAGCCCCAGCATTTT.

The chain carries TRBV7-8 and TRBJ1-6; D ambiguous. The CDR3 length is 15 residues. The ends were cut back, 4 bases at V and 0 bases at J, with 7 bases in the middle. The germline gives CDR1 SGHVS, CDR2 FQNEAQ. In nucleotides, the CDR3 is TGTGCCAGCAGCTATGTCAGCTCCTATAATTCACCCCTCCACTTT. Its protein product is CASSYVSSYNSPLHF.